This TCR beta chain was captured in a study of T cell repertoires in cytomegalovirus infection. For the study at large: The authors used CMV epitopes that were HLA-C-restricted (recently identified) and HLA-B-restricted (well studied). Indicated by public TCR beta signatures were CMV infection and matching HLA type. Study-wide findings and caveats: There were HLA-C-restricted CMV-specific TCR beta clonotypes dominating the ex vivo response.

Per the germline V gene, CDR1 is SGHNT and CDR2 is YYREEE (reference sequence). The length of the CDR3 is 16 residues. V was clipped by 4 bases and J by 3 bases; unmatched bases: 10. TCRdb independently ran MiXCR on the reads; one entry per CDR3 protein. The sample lists around 230,000 distinct CDR3 sequences, 35% to 40% occurring once. As concerns this clonotype: Its antigen is unknown.

This receptor was identified in a human donor in good health (CMV status not recorded). Some clones in this sample may be carry-over from other donors' samples. This rearrangement joins TRBV5-4 to TRBJ2-1; 7 positions agree with TRBD1. The sequencing here drew on CD8+ T cells from cultured PBMCs, taken from culture after CMV antigen stimulation. In DNA form, the CDR3 reads TGTGCCAGCAGCGACATCCGGGACAGAAACTACAATGAGCAGTTCTTC. It yields the protein CASSDIRDRNYNEQFF.